The source of this T cell receptor (beta chain) is a study of T cell responses to AZD1222 COVID-19 vaccine. The germline V and J ends were trimmed by 6 bases and 2 bases, with 14 bases remaining between them. CDR1 is MNHEY and CDR2 is SVGAGI in the germline V gene. CDR3 length: 15 amino acids. TCRdb keeps only in-frame clones here, not all; method: immunoSEQ multiplex PCR. The sample has about 140,000 clones, approximately 90% seen once. In its sample, this clone was seen a few times. The chain couples TRBV6-5 to TRBJ2-1, with D possibly being TRBD2 (7 bases). The sequence derives from an adult in good health. The sequencing used peripheral blood, collected on day 0 of AZD1222 vaccination. The CDR3 spells CASRRGGRPYNEQFF. CDR3 sequence (DNA): TGTGCCAGCAGGAGGGGGGGCAGACCCTACAATGAGCAGTTCTTC.